The rows below give T cell receptor beta chains drawn from one sample of a study of PD-1 blockade in mismatch repair-deficient tumors. TCRdb's table, derived via immunoSEQ multiplex PCR, lists solely in-frame clones and lacks some. The sample has about 40,000 clones, about 85% seen once. This specimen was peripheral blood, taken approximately 78 weeks after starting pembrolizumab. Source of these receptors: an adult with mismatch repair-deficient cancer. Each CDR3 is given without its conserved first and last residue. Fields, in order: CDR3 protein, J gene, V gene.

cdr3_aa: ASSQSLGRLGTEAF
j_call: TRBJ1-1
v_call: TRBV23-1

cdr3_aa: ASSLFCVCRASTTDTQY
j_call: TRBJ2-3
v_call: TRBV11-2

cdr3_aa: ASSPLPLMTGGAGNEQF
j_call: TRBJ2-1
v_call: TRBV18

cdr3_aa: ASSDLSTDTQY
j_call: TRBJ2-3
v_call: TRBV10-1

cdr3_aa: ASSQGGTRSTDTQY
j_call: TRBJ2-3
v_call: TRBV4-2

cdr3_aa: ATCGVTQY
j_call: TRBJ2-5
v_call: TRBV6-8

cdr3_aa: ASSPQF
j_call: TRBJ2-1
v_call: TRBV7-8

cdr3_aa: AISEAGIYDEQF
j_call: TRBJ2-1
v_call: TRBV10-3

cdr3_aa: ASSLGDPYAEAF
j_call: TRBJ1-1
v_call: TRBV5-4

cdr3_aa: ASSQRQGRTGELF
j_call: TRBJ2-2
v_call: TRBV7-2

cdr3_aa: ASSLGSRESQPQH
j_call: TRBJ1-5
v_call: TRBV11-1

cdr3_aa: ASSAEPNTEAF
j_call: TRBJ1-1
v_call: TRBV9

cdr3_aa: ASSLALEGGSYEQY
j_call: TRBJ2-7
v_call: TRBV5-5

cdr3_aa: ASSADPSSYEQY
j_call: TRBJ2-7
v_call: TRBV5-1

cdr3_aa: ASSLGRENTEAF
j_call: TRBJ1-1
v_call: TRBV7-9

cdr3_aa: ASSVGLASPSTDTQY
j_call: TRBJ2-3
v_call: TRBV9

cdr3_aa: ASRVWVRSSYEQY
j_call: TRBJ2-7
v_call: TRBV27

cdr3_aa: ASSLTAGNNEQF
j_call: TRBJ2-1
v_call: TRBV7-3

cdr3_aa: ASSPTTYNEQF
j_call: TRBJ2-1
v_call: TRBV19

cdr3_aa: ASSLQLANTGELF
j_call: TRBJ2-2
v_call: TRBV7-9

cdr3_aa: ASSPLRRDTQY
j_call: TRBJ2-3
v_call: TRBV19

cdr3_aa: ASSFQKAHTEAF
j_call: TRBJ1-1
v_call: TRBV27

cdr3_aa: ASSIIPGTGGPGELF
j_call: TRBJ2-2
v_call: TRBV19

cdr3_aa: ASSIDLKVGRNTGELF
j_call: TRBJ2-2
v_call: TRBV19

cdr3_aa: ASSLYATSYNEQF
j_call: TRBJ2-1
v_call: TRBV28

cdr3_aa: ASSYNRIGTEAF
j_call: TRBJ1-1
v_call: TRBV28

cdr3_aa: ASSRSGTYNEQF
j_call: TRBJ2-1
v_call: TRBV7-2

cdr3_aa: ASSLIIGNEQF
j_call: TRBJ2-1
v_call: TRBV7-3

cdr3_aa: ASSGRTGGIGELF
j_call: TRBJ2-2
v_call: TRBV19

cdr3_aa: ASSYGTKSYEQY
j_call: TRBJ2-7
v_call: TRBV5-6

cdr3_aa: ASTLAGGSYNEQF
j_call: TRBJ2-1
v_call: TRBV19

cdr3_aa: ASSYGGDTNEKLF
j_call: TRBJ1-4
v_call: TRBV7-9